The T cell receptor (beta chain) described here comes from a study of cytomegalovirus exposure and HLA in healthy donors. In its sample, this clone was seen once. Researchers ran the PCR with 60 Vbeta and 13 Jbeta primers. Original processing methods: Later work found around 72 million unique TCR beta chains, with some 11 million shared. The method was immunoSEQ multiplex PCR; TCRdb's version includes in-frame clones alone and lacks a portion of them. That table furnishes V, J and clone size, whereas the DNA furnished D and trimming. The repertoire holds around 190,000 clones, with over 65% as singletons. This CDR3 spans 16 amino acids. V was cut by 6 bases and J by 0 bases, with 18 bases left in between. Germline V lookup: CDR1 SGHRS, CDR2 YFSETQ.

The receptor comes from a woman between 25 and 40 years old in good health and CMV-seronegative. V is TRBV5-1 and J is TRBJ1-1; D may be TRBD1 (6 bases). The material sequenced was PBMCs. CDR3 coding DNA: TGCGCCAGCACCCGAGGAACGGGGGGCATGAACACTGAAGCTTTCTTT. It is translated as CASTRGTGGMNTEAFF. Together with reference TRBV5-1 and TRBJ1-1, the CDR3 gives the full variable domain: KAGVTQTPRYLIKTRGQQVTLSCSPISGHRSVSWYQQTPGQGLQFLFEYFSETQRNKGNFPGRFSGRQFSNSRSEMNVSTLELGDSALYLCASTRGTGGMNTEAFFGQGTRLTVV.